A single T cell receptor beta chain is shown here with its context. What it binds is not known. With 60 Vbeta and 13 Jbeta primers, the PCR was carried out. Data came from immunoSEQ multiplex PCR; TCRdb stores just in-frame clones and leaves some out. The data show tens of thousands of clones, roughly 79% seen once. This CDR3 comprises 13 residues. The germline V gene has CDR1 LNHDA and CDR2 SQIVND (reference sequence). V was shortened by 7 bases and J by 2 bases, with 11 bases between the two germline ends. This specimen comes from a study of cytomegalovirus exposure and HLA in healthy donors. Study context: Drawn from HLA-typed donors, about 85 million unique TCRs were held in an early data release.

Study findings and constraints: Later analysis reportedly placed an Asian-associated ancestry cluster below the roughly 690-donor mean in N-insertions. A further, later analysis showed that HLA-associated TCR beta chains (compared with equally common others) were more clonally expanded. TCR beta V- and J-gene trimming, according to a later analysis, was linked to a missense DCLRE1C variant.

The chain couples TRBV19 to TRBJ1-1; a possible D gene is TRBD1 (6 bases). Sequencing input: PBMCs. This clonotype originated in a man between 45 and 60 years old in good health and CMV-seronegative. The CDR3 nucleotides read TGTGCCAGTACCCCGGACAGAAACACTGAAGCTTTCTTT. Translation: CASTPDRNTEAFF. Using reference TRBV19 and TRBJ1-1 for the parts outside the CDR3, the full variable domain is DGGITQSPKYLFRKEGQNVTLSCEQNLNHDAMYWYRQDPGQGLRLIYYSQIVNDFQKGDIAEGYSVSREKKESFPLTVTSAQKNPTAFYLCASTPDRNTEAFFGQGTRLTVV.